This T cell receptor (beta chain) was identified in a study of blood T cell repertoires in COVID-19. At the level of the study: Researchers got acute and convalescent COVID-19 samples from the United States, Italy and Spain. T cells, B-cell-depleted T cells, or PBMCs supplied cDNA or gDNA.

TCRdb's copy holds only in-frame clones and misses some; the assay was immunoSEQ multiplex PCR. The sample shows fewer than 40,000 clones, around 90% of them seen only once. This CDR3 contains 13 residues. Germline V CDR1 and CDR2: LGHDT, YNNKEL (reference sequence). Trimming took off 4 bases at V and 3 bases at J, with 9 bases between the two ends. This TCR came from a human donor in a cohort sampled during active COVID-19. Sequencing used peripheral blood. The chain joins TRBV3-1 (or the pseudogene TRBV3-2) to TRBJ1-1, with D perhaps TRBD1 (5 bases). CDR3: CASSPLGDTEAFF. The CDR3, as DNA: TGTGCCAGCAGCCCCCTAGGGGACACTGAAGCTTTCTTT.